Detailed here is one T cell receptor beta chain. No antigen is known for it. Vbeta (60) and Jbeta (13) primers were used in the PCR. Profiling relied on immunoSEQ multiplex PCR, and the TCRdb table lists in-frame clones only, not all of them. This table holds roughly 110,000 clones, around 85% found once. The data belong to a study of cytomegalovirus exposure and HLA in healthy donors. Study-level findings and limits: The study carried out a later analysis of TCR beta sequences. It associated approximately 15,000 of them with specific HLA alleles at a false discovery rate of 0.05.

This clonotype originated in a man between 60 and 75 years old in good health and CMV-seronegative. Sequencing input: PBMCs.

CDR3 in DNA: TGTGCCAGCAGCCACTACCCGGTGGGGGGCACCATATATTTT. It codes for CASSHYPVGGTIYF. The V and J genes are TRBV21-1 and TRBJ1-3. TRBV21-1 is flagged as a pseudogene. The CDR3 sequence is 14 residues long.